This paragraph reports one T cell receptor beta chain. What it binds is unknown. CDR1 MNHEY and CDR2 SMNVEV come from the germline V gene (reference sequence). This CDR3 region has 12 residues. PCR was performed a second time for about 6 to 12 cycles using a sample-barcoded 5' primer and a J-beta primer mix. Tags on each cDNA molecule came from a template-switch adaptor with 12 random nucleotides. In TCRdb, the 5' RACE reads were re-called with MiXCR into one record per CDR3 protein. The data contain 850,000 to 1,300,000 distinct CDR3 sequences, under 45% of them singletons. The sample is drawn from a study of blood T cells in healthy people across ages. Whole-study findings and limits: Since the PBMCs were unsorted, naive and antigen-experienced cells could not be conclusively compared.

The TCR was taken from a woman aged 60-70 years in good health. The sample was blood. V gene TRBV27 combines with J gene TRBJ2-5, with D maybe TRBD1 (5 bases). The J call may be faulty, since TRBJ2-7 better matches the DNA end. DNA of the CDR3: TGTGCCAGCAGTTTGGTTCAGGGCGAGCAGTACTTC. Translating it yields CASSLVQGEQYF.